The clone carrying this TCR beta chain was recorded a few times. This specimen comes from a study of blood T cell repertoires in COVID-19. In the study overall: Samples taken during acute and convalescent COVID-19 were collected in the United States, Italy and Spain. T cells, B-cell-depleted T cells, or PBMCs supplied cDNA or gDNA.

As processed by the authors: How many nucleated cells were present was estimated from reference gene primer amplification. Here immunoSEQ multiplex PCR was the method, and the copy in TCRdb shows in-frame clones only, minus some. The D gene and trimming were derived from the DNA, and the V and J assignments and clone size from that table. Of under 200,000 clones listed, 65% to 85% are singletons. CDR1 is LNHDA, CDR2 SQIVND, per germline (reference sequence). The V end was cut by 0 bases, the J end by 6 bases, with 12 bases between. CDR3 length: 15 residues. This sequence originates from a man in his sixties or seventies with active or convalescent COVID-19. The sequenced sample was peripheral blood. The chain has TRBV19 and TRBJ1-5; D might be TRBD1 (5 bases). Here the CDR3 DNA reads TGTGCCAGTAGTATAGACCGCAGGGCGAGTCAGCCCCAGCATTTT. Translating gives CASSIDRRASQPQHF.